This T cell receptor (beta chain) was found in a study of blood T cells in healthy people across ages (dated by TCRdb to the mid-2010s). The study in broad terms: In model experiments, template switching captured roughly one uniquely barcoded TCR beta cDNA molecule for every two T cells. To track age-related changes in TCR beta repertoire diversity, the study relied on deep sequencing normalized with unique cDNA molecular identifiers. The donors were split into four age groups: young (average 16 years), middle-aged (39), aged (62) and long-lived (approximately 80). For two donors (one aged 18 to 29 and one aged 80 or older), the study analyzed two additional independent replicas of 1 million unique cDNA reads from the same blood draw. To avoid experimental bias, donors of different ages were randomly spread across the sequencing lanes.

Donors were 39 systemically healthy Caucasian individuals from Russia aged roughly 6 to 95 years. Around 9.7 milliliters of peripheral blood were collected from each donor into EDTA-treated Vacutainer tubes. Ficoll-Paque density-gradient centrifugation was used to isolate PBMCs, with at least 7 million obtained per sample. Trizol reagent was used to extract total RNA from the PBMCs, yielding at least 5 micrograms per sample. The percentages of naive CD45RAhigh/CD27high T cells were determined by flow cytometry on a PBMC aliquot from every donor. Comment on this clonotype: The antigen it recognizes is unknown. Per-base qualities were not stored, and no clone one base away is much larger.

Receptor amplification or capture employed 5' RACE. Instrument used: Illumina HiSeq 2500. The second PCR ran for roughly 7 to 12 cycles and used a J-beta primer mix along with a sample-barcoded 5' primer. A template-switch 5' adaptor carrying 12 random nucleotides introduced a unique molecular identifier onto each TCR beta cDNA molecule. At least 2.5 million CDR3-containing paired-end reads were obtained from each sample. First-strand cDNA synthesis was performed from all RNA using the Mint cDNA synthesis kit, with priming by a TRBC-specific oligonucleotide. Following uracil-DNA glycosylase treatment, all cDNA underwent a first 18-cycle PCR with the universal primers M1SS and BC2_uni_R. Regarding the original processing steps: Each sample was normalized by randomly selecting 1 million high-quality reads, each carrying a distinct molecular identifier. Reads with shared molecular identifiers were discarded instead of being binned into consensus sequences. MiTCR, with a Q25 quality threshold and the strictest error-elimination algorithm, was used for CDR3 identification, clonotype clustering and error correction. A nonparametric unseen species model with Euler transformation was used to estimate lower-bound total TCR beta diversity. TCRdb itself trimmed the public reads at Q25 with fastp, ran MiXCR and retained productive beta chains. Rows with a matching CDR3 protein are joined into one entry that keeps the most common DNA and genes. These V and J calls are TCRdb output, not the study's own analysis. The sample has roughly 700,000 distinct CDR3 sequences on record, roughly 49% of them singletons. Of the sample, about 32% falls within the top ten clones.

Here is what the overall study found, with its caveats: There was a strong correlation between observed TCR beta diversity and the percentage of naive T cells measured by flow cytometry. Observed TCR beta diversity per million T cells fell roughly linearly with age, and a significant reduction was already apparent by age around 36. Donor CMV infection status was unknown, potentially confounding age-related changes in expanded clonotypes. Total diversity estimates from one million sequenced T cells were considered lower bounds and underestimates. Because profiling used bulk unsorted PBMCs, naive and antigen-experienced compartments could not be compared conclusively. Compared with the aged group, more naive CD4+ T cells, fewer expanded clones and increased TCR diversity were shown by the long-lived group, suggesting age selection.

Germline trimming: 4 bases from V, 4 bases from J; junction bases outside gene matches: 22. Its CDR3 holds 21 amino acids, cysteine through phenylalanine. CDR3 DNA is the only sequence kept; it has 63 bases, read in frame from the first base. According to the germline V gene (reference sequence), CDR1 reads LGHDT and CDR2 reads YNNKEL. The sequenced sample was blood. The chain couples TRBV3-1 to TRBJ2-5; 12 bases in the junction line up with TRBD2. The source is a woman in her fifties or sixties in good health. In nucleotides, the sequence is TGTGCCAGCAGCCCGATAGGACTAGCGGGACTCATCCCCAGGGGGGTAGAGACCCAGTACTTC. This gives the protein CASSPIGLAGLIPRGVETQYF.